These T cell receptor beta chains were read from a single sample in a study of vaccination and CD4 T cells after COVID-19. TCRdb re-analysed the PCR reads in MiXCR, keeping a single row per CDR3 protein. The repertoire has 5,000 to 8,000 distinct CDR3 sequences, roughly 53% of them found once; the top ten carry about 26%. No antigens are known for them. Sequencing was performed on CD4+ T cells from blood, cultured in vitro. These receptors all stem from a human donor in good health. The CDR3 runs from the conserved cysteine through the conserved F or W. A D gene is named only where the DNA matches it firmly. Clone size is stated in some rows and not others, as once, few, many or a class when expanded.

few	.	TRBV20-1	TRBJ1-4	CSARKARAEILEDYEKLFF	TGCAGTGCTAGGAAAGCCAGGGCCGAGATCCTCGAGGACTACGAAAAACTGTTTTTT
few	.	TRBV6-1	TRBJ1-6	CASSHRGLAPLHF	TGTGCCAGCAGCCACCGGGGCCTGGCACCCCTCCACTTT
.	.	TRBV19	TRBJ1-5	CASQRGPAGVWPQHF	TGTGCCAGTCAAAGAGGCCCCGCCGGGGTATGGCCCCAGCATTTT
.	.	TRBV30	TRBJ2-7	CAWRPTLGEDEQYF	TGTGCCTGGAGGCCCACACTGGGCGAGGACGAGCAGTACTTC
.	TRBD1	TRBV29-1	TRBJ1-1	CSVYRQGANTEAFF	TGCAGCGTTTATAGACAGGGGGCTAACACTGAAGCTTTCTTT
.	TRBD2	TRBV6-2/TRBV6-3	TRBJ2-3	CATQTSYVDTQYF	TGTGCCACCCAGACTAGCTACGTAGATACGCAGTATTTT
.	TRBD2	TRBV7-9	TRBJ2-7	CASSFLGSGGANEQYF	TGTGCCAGCAGCTTCCTTGGTAGCGGGGGGGCGAACGAGCAGTACTTC
.	TRBD1	TRBV6-5	TRBJ2-3	CASSYLGTAATDTQYF	TGTGCCAGCAGTTACCTCGGGACAGCAGCCACAGATACGCAGTATTTT
.	TRBD1	TRBV6-5	TRBJ2-6	CASSFGTGGRNSGANVLTF	TGTGCCAGCAGTTTCGGAACAGGGGGGAGAAACTCTGGGGCCAACGTCCTGACTTTC
.	.	TRBV7-7	TRBJ2-3	CASSLAGGDTQYF	TGTGCCAGCAGCTTAGCGGGGGGTGATACGCAGTATTTT
few	.	TRBV2	TRBJ2-5	CASRTTRAQETQYF	TGTGCCAGCCGCACGACTAGAGCGCAAGAGACCCAGTACTTC
few	TRBD1	TRBV5-3	TRBJ1-1	CASSVTAGGDEAFF	TGTGCCAGCAGCGTAACTGCAGGGGGTGATGAAGCTTTCTTT
medium-sized	.	TRBV7-8	TRBJ1-1	CASSPGRGNTEAFF	TGTGCCAGCAGCCCGGGACGGGGGAACACTGAAGCTTTCTTT
few	.	TRBV25-1	TRBJ1-2	CASSLSPKNYGYTF	TGTGCCAGCAGTTTATCCCCCAAGAACTATGGCTACACCTTC
.	TRBD2	TRBV6-1	TRBJ2-3	CASTRTSGDTGDTQYF	TGTGCCAGCACCAGGACTAGCGGGGATACCGGTGATACGCAGTATTTT
.	.	TRBV5-5	TRBJ1-2	CASSFPGRDNGYTF	TGTGCCAGCAGCTTCCCGGGACGCGACAATGGCTACACCTTC
few	.	TRBV20-1	TRBJ1-1	CSARVVGSSEAFF	TGCAGTGCTAGAGTCGTCGGGTCATCTGAAGCTTTCTTT
few	.	TRBV6-1	TRBJ1-6	CASLPGGQGNNSPLHF	TGTGCCAGCCTTCCCGGTGGACAAGGCAACAATTCACCCCTCCACTTT
few	TRBD1	TRBV19	TRBJ1-2	CASSVRDRGQRGYGYTF	TGTGCCAGTAGTGTCCGGGACAGGGGGCAACGAGGCTATGGCTACACCTTC
few	TRBD2	TRBV19	TRBJ2-2	CASSSLAANTGELFF	TGTGCCAGTAGTAGTCTAGCGGCGAACACCGGGGAGCTGTTTTTT
once	.	TRBV18	TRBJ1-3	CASSGSGNTIYF	TGTGCCAGCTCCGGGAGCGGAAACACCATATATTTT
.	.	TRBV6-2/TRBV6-3	TRBJ2-7	CASTEGMDEQYF	TGTGCCAGCACCGAAGGGATGGACGAGCAGTACTTC
.	.	TRBV28	TRBJ1-5	CASSWGFPDSLDQPQHF	TGTGCCAGCAGTTGGGGTTTTCCGGACAGCCTAGATCAGCCCCAGCATTTT
few	.	TRBV20-1	TRBJ2-3	CSAGGFTDTQYF	TGCAGTGCAGGAGGGTTCACAGATACGCAGTATTTT
.	TRBD1	TRBV20-1	TRBJ1-2	CSARTGTGFGYTF	TGCAGTGCTAGGACCGGGACAGGGTTTGGCTACACCTTC
.	.	TRBV7-2	TRBJ2-1	CASSLGLVWRGSYNEQFF	TGTGCCAGCAGCTTAGGCCTTGTTTGGCGGGGCTCCTACAATGAGCAGTTCTTC
.	.	TRBV2	TRBJ2-3	CASSLEGDTQYF	TGTGCCAGCAGCCTCGAGGGAGATACGCAGTATTTT
few	.	TRBV7-6	TRBJ2-3	CASRKTGGGILDTQYF	TGTGCCAGCAGGAAAACTGGAGGCGGGATCCTAGATACGCAGTATTTT
.	TRBD2	TRBV30	TRBJ2-7	CAWSTLAGGPYEQYF	TGTGCCTGGAGTACTCTAGCGGGAGGGCCCTACGAGCAGTACTTC
.	.	TRBV19	TRBJ1-6	CASSTRQSPGSYNSPLHF	TGTGCCAGTAGTACCCGACAGAGCCCGGGCTCCTATAATTCACCCCTCCACTTT
few	.	TRBV6-5	TRBJ2-1	CASSYTVASLYNEQFF	TGTGCCAGCAGTTACACCGTTGCTTCCTTATACAATGAGCAGTTCTTC
.	TRBD1	TRBV6-1	TRBJ1-5	CASNYRQGSSMGNQPQHF	TGTGCCAGCAACTACAGACAGGGAAGTTCTATGGGCAATCAGCCCCAGCATTTT
.	.	TRBV10-1	TRBJ1-1	CASSDPNTEAFF	TGCGCCAGCAGTGACCCGAACACTGAAGCTTTCTTT
few	.	TRBV10-3	TRBJ2-5	CAISESRETQYF	TGTGCCATCAGTGAGTCGCGAGAGACCCAGTACTTC
few	TRBD2	TRBV6-2/TRBV6-3	TRBJ2-1	CASSWTTSGGAGNEQFF	TGTGCCAGCAGTTGGACTACTAGCGGGGGGGCCGGCAATGAGCAGTTCTTC
.	.	TRBV7-2	TRBJ1-1	CASSPGAVERAFF	TGTGCCAGCAGCCCGGGCGCAGTGGAACGAGCTTTCTTT
.	.	TRBV6-1	TRBJ1-1	CASSGPQNTEAFF	TGTGCCAGCAGTGGACCCCAGAACACTGAAGCTTTCTTT
few	.	TRBV11-2	TRBJ1-2	CASSFRGGYTF	TGTGCCAGCAGCTTTCGGGGTGGCTACACCTTC
.	TRBD1	TRBV24-1	TRBJ2-5	CATSDSGYRGPGETQYF	TGTGCCACCAGTGATTCCGGCTATAGGGGGCCGGGAGAGACCCAGTACTTC
.	TRBD1	TRBV20-1	TRBJ1-2	CSASTGGIANYGYTF	TGCAGTGCTAGTACAGGGGGTATAGCTAACTATGGCTACACCTTC
.	.	TRBV6-1	TRBJ1-6	CASSEEETGINSPLHF	TGTGCCAGCAGTGAAGAGGAAACAGGGATCAATTCACCCCTCCACTTT
few	.	TRBV28	TRBJ1-5	CASSFRIWGQPQHF	TGTGCCAGCAGTTTCCGTATCTGGGGACAGCCCCAGCATTTT
few	TRBD1	TRBV11-2	TRBJ1-2	CASSWSRQGGYTF	TGTGCCAGCAGCTGGTCCCGACAGGGTGGCTACACCTTC
.	.	TRBV24-1	TRBJ1-5	CATSGSGAEQPQHF	TGTGCCACCAGTGGTTCGGGGGCTGAACAGCCCCAGCATTTT
.	TRBD2	TRBV5-4	TRBJ2-2	CASSMGTSGVHTGELFF	TGTGCCAGCAGCATGGGGACTAGCGGGGTTCACACCGGGGAGCTGTTTTTT
.	.	TRBV4-3	TRBJ2-7	CASSHYRDGAYEQYF	TGCGCCAGCAGCCATTATCGGGACGGAGCCTACGAGCAGTACTTC
few	.	TRBV6-1	TRBJ2-7	CASSRNYEQYF	TGTGCCAGCAGTCGCAATTACGAGCAGTACTTC
.	TRBD1	TRBV10-3	TRBJ1-2	CAISEFTRDSYGYTF	TGTGCCATCAGTGAGTTTACCCGGGACAGCTATGGCTACACCTTC
.	.	TRBV24-1	TRBJ2-1	CATSDPLEAAYNEQFF	TGTGCCACCAGTGACCCCCTCGAGGCCGCCTACAATGAGCAGTTCTTC
.	TRBD1	TRBV7-9	TRBJ2-7	CASSFRDRSPYEQYF	TGTGCCAGCAGCTTCCGGGACAGGTCGCCCTACGAGCAGTACTTC
few	.	TRBV20-1	TRBJ1-6	CSAKGTYSNSPLHF	TGCAGTGCAAAAGGGACCTATTCAAATTCACCCCTCCACTTT
.	.	TRBV19	TRBJ1-5	CASSVWTGNQPQHF	TGTGCCAGTAGTGTATGGACGGGCAATCAGCCCCAGCATTTT
once	.	TRBV20-1	TRBJ2-5	CSARDVSRGSETQYF	TGCAGTGCTAGAGATGTGTCTAGGGGTTCTGAGACCCAGTACTTC
.	.	TRBV20-1	TRBJ2-7	CSARDPRGSSYEQYF	TGCAGTGCTAGAGATCCGAGGGGGAGCTCCTACGAGCAGTACTTC